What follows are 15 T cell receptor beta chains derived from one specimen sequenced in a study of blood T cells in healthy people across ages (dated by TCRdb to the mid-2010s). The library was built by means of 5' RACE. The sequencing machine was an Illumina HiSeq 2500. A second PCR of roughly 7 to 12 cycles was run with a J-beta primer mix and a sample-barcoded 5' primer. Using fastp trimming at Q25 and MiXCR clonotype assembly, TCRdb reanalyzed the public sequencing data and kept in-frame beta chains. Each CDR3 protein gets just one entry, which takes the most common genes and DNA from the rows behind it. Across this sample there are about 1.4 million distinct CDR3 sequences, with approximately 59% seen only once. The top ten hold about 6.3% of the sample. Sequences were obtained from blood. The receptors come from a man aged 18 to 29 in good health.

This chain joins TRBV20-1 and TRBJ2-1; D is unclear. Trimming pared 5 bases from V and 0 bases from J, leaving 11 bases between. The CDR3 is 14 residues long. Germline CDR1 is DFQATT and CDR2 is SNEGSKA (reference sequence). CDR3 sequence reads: CSARAVASYNEQFF. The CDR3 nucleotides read TGCAGTGCTCGGGCTGTCGCCTCCTACAATGAGCAGTTCTTC.

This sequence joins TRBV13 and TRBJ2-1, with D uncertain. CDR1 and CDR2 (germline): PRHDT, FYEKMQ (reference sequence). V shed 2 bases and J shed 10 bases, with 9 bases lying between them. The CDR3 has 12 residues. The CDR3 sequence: CASSLSPEEQFF. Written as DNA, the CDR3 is TGTGCCAGCAGCTTAAGTCCGGAGGAGCAGTTCTTC.

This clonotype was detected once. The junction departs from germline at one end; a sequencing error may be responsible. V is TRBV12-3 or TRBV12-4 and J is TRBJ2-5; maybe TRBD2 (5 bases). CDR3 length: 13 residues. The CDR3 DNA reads TGTGCCAACAGTTCACTAGTACAAGAGACCCAGTACTTC. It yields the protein CANSSLVQETQYF.

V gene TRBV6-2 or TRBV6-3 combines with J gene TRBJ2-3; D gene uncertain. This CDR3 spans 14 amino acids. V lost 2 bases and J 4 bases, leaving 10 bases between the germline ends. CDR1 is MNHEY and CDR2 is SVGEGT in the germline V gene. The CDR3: CASSYARFSDTQYF. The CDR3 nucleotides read TGTGCCAGCAGTTACGCCAGGTTTTCAGATACGCAGTATTTT.

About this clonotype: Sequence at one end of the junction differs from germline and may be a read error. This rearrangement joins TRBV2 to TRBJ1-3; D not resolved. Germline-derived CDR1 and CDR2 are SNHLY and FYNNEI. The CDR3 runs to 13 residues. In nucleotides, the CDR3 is TGTACCAGCAGTGAAACCCGGGCTAGCACCATATATTTT. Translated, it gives CTSSETRASTIYF.

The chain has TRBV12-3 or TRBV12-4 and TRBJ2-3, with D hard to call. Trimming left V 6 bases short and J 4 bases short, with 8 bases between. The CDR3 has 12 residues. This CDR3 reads CASRLNSDTQYF. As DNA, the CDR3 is TGTGCCAGCAGACTCAATTCAGATACGCAGTATTTT.

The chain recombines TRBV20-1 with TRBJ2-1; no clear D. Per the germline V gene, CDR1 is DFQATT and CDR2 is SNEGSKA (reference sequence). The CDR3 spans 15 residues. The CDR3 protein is CSARRRVQFYNEQFF. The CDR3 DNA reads TGCAGCGCGCGGAGAAGGGTACAGTTCTACAATGAGCAGTTCTTC.

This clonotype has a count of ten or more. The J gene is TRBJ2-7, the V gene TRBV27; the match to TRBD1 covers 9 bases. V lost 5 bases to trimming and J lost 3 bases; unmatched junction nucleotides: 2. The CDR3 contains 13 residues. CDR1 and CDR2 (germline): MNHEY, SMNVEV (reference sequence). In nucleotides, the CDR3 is TGTGCCAGCAGTGCGACAGGGGGCTACGAGCAGTACTTC. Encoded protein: CASSATGGYEQYF.

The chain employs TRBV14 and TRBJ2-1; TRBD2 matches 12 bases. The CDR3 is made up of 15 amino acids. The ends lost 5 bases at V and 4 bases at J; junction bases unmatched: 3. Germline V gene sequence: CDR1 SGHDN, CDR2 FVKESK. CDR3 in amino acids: CASSRLAGVYNEQFF. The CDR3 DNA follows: TGTGCCAGCAGCAGACTAGCGGGAGTGTACAATGAGCAGTTCTTC.

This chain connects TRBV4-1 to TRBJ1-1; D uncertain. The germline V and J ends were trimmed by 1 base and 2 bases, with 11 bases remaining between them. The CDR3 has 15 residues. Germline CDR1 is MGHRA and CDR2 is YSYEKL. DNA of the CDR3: TGCGCCAGCAGCCAAGTTGGATCGGGAAACACTGAAGCTTTCTTT. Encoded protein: CASSQVGSGNTEAFF.

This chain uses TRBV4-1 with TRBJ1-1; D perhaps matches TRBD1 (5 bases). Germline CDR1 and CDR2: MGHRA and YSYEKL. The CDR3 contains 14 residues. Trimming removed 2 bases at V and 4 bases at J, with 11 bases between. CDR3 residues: CASSQPRGSTEAFF. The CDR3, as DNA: TGCGCCAGCAGCCAACCACGGGGGAGCACTGAAGCTTTCTTT.

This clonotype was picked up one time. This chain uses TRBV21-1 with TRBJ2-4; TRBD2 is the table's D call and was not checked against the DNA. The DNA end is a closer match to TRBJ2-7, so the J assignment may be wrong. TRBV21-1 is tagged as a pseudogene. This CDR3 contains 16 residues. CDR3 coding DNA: TGTGCCAGCAGCAAAGTTCTCGCGGGCCACAGTTACGAGCAGTACTTC. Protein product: CASSKVLAGHSYEQYF.

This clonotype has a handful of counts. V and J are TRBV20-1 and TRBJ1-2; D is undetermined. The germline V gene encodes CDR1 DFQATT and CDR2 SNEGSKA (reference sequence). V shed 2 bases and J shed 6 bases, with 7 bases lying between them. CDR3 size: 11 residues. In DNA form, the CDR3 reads TGCAGTGCTAGATATGGGAATGGCTACACCTTC. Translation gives CSARYGNGYTF.

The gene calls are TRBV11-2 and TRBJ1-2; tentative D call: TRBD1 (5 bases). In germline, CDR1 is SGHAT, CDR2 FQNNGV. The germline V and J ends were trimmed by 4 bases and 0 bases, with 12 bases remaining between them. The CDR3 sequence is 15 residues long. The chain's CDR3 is CASSSYRTPNYGYTF. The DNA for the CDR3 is TGTGCCAGCAGCTCCTACAGGACACCTAACTATGGCTACACCTTC.

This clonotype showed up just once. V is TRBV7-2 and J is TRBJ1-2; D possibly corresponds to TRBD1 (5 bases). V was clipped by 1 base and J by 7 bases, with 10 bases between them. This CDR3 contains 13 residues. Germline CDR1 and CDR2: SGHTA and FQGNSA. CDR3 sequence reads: CASSLGGWGGYTF. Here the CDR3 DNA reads TGTGCCAGCAGCTTAGGGGGCTGGGGTGGCTACACCTTC.